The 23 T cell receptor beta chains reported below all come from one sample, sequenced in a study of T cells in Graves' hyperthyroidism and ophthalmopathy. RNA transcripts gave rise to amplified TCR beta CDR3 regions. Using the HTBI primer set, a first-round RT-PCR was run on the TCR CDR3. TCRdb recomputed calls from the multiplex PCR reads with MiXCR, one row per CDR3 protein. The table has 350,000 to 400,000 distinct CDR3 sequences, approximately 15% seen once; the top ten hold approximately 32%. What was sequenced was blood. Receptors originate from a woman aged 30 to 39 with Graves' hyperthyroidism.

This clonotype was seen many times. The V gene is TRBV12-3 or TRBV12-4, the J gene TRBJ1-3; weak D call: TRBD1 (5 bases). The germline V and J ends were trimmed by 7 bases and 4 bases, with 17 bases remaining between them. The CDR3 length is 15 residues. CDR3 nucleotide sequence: TGTGCCAGCACTCCTAATCAGGGCCTCGGAAACACCATATATTTT. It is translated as CASTPNQGLGNTIYF.

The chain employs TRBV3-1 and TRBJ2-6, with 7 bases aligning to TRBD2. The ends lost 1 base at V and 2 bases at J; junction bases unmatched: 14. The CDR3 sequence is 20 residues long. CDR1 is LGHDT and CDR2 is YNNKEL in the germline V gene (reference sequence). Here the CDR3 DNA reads TGTGCCAGCAGCCAAGGAGTTGCGGGAGTGGTTAAGGCTGGGGCCAACGTCCTGACTTTC. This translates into CASSQGVAGVVKAGANVLTF.

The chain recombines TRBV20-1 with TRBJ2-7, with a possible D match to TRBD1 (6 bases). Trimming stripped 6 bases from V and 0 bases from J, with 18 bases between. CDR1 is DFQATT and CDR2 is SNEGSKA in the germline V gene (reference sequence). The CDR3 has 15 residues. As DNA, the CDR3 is TGCAGTGCGCCCCCGGGACACCTCCTCTCCTACGAGCAGTACTTC. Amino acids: CSAPPGHLLSYEQYF.

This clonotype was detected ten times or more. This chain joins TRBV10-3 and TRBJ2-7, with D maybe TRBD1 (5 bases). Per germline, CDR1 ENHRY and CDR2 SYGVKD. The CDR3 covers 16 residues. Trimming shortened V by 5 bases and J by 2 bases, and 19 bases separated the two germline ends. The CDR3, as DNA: TGTGCCATCAGTATACAATCGAGACAGCCAACCTACGAGCAGTACTTC. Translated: CAISIQSRQPTYEQYF.

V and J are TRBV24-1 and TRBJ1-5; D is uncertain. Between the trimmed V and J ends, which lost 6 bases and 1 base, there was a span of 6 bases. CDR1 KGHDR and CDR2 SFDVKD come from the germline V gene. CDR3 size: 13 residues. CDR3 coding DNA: TGTGCCACCAGTTCTCGGAGCAATCAGCCCCAGCATTTT. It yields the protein CATSSRSNQPQHF.

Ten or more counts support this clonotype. The CDR3 nucleotides read TGTGCCAGCAGCTCTTCCACTAGCGGCTCCGTGGGGCAGTTCTTC. It is translated as CASSSSTSGSVGQFF. The chain joins TRBV6-2 or TRBV6-3 to TRBJ2-1, with TRBD2 identical over 8 bases. This CDR3 region has 15 residues. V shed 6 bases and J 12 bases; nucleotides not matched to a gene: 16. Germline loops: CDR1 MNHEY, CDR2 SVGEGT.

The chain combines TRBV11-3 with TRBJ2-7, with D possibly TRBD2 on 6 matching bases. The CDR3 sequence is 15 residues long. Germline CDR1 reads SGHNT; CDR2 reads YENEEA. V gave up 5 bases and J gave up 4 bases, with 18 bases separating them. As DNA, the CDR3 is TGTGCCAGCAGCCCCTTTTCGGGGGTCGTTTACGAGCAGTACTTC. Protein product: CASSPFSGVVYEQYF.

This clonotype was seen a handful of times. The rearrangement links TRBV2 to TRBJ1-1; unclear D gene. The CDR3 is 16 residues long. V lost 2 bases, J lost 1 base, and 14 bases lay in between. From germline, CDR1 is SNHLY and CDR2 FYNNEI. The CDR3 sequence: CASSESRVGQNTEAFF. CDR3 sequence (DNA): TGTGCCAGCAGTGAAAGTCGGGTAGGGCAGAACACTGAAGCTTTCTTT.

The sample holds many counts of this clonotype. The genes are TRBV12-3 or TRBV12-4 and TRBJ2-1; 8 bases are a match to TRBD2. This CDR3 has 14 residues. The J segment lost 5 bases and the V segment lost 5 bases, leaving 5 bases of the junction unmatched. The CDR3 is CASSPWTSNNEQFF. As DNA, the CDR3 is TGTGCCAGCAGTCCATGGACTAGCAACAATGAGCAGTTCTTC.

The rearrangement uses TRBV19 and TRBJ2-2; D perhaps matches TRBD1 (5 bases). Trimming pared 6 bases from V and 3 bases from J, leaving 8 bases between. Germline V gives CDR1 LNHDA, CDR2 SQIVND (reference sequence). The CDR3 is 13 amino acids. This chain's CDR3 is CASRDRYTGELFF. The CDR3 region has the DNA TGTGCCAGTAGAGACAGATACACCGGGGAGCTGTTTTTT.

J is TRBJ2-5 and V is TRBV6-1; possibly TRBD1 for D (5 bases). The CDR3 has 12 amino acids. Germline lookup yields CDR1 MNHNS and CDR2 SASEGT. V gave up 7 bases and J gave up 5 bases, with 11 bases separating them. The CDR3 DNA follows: TGTGCCAGCAAGCAGACAGCGGAGACCCAGTACTTC. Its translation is CASKQTAETQYF.

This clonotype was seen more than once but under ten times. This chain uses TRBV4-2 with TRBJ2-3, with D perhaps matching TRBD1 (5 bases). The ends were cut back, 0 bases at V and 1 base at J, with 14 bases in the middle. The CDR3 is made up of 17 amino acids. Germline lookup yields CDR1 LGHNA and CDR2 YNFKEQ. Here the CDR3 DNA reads TGTGCCAGCAGCCAAGAGGGGTTTGGGGCCGGCACAGATACGCAGTATTTT. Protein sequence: CASSQEGFGAGTDTQYF.

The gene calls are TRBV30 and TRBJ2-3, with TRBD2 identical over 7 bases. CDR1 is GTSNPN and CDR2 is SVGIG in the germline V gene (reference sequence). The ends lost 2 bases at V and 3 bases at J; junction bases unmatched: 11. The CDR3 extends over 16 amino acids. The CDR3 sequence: CAWSPKGGSLTDTQYF. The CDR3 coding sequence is TGTGCCTGGAGTCCTAAAGGCGGGAGCCTTACAGATACGCAGTATTTT.

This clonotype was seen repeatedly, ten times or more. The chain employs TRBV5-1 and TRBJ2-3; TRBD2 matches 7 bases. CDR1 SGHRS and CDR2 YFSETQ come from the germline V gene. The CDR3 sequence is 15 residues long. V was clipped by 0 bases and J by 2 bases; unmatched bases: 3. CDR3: CASSLAGGHTDTQYF. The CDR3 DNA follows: TGCGCCAGCAGCTTGGCGGGAGGCCACACAGATACGCAGTATTTT.

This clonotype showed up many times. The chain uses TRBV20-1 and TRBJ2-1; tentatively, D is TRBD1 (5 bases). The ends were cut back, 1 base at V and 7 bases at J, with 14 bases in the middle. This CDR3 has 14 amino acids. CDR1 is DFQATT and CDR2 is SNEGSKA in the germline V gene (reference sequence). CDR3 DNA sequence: TGCAGTGCTAGAGGTGGGGCAAAGGGGAATGAGCAGTTCTTC. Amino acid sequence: CSARGGAKGNEQFF.

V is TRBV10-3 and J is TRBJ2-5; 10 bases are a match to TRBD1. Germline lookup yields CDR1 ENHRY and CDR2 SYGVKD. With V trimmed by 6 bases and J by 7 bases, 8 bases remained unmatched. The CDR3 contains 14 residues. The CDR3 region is CAISDRDRGGTQYF. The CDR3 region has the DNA TGTGCCATCAGCGACCGGGACAGGGGCGGGACCCAGTACTTC.

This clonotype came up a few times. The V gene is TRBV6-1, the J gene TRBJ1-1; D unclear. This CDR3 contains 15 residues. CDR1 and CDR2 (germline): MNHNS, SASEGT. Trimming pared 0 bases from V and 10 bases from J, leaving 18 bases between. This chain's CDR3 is CASSEAVVVSSVAFF. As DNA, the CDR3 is TGTGCCAGCAGTGAAGCCGTGGTGGTGTCTTCAGTAGCTTTCTTT.

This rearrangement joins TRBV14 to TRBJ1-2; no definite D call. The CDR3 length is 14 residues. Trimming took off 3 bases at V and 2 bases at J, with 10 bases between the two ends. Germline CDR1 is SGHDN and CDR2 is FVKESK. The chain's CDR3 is CASSQAGVNYGYTF. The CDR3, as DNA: TGTGCCAGCAGCCAGGCAGGTGTAAACTATGGCTACACCTTC.

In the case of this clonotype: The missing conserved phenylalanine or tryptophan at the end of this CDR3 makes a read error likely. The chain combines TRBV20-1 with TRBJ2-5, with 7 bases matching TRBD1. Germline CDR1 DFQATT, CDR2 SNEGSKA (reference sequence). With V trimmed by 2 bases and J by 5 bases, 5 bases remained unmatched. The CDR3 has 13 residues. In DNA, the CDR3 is TGCAGTGCTAGAAGAACAGGGGTGGAGACCCAGTACCTC. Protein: CSARRTGVETQYL.

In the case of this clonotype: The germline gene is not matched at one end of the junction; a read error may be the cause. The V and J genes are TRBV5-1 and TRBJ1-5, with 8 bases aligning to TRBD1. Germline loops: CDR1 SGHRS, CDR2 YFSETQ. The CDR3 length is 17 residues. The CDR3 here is CASSSADRGLYNQPQHF. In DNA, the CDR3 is TGTGCCAGCAGCTCCGCCGACAGGGGACTTTACAATCAGCCCCAGCATTTT. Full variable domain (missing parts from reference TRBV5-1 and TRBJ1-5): KAGVTQTPRYLIKTRGQQVTLSCSPISGHRSVSWYQQTPGQGLQFLFEYFSETQRNKGNFPGRFSGRQFSNSRSEMNVSTLELGDSALYLCASSSADRGLYNQPQHFGDGTRLSIL.

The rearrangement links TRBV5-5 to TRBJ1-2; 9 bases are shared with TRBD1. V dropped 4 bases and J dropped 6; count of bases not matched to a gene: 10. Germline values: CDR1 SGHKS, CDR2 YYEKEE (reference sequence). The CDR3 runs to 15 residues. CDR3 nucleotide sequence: TGTGCCAGCAGCCCCGGTCCCGGGACAGGGAATGGCTACACCTTC. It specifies CASSPGPGTGNGYTF.

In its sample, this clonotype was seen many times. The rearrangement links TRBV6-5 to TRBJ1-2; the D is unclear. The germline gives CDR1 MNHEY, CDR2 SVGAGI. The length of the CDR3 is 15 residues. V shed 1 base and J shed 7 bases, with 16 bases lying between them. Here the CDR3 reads CASSYLPHQESGYTF. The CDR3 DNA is TGTGCCAGCAGTTACTTACCGCATCAGGAGAGTGGCTACACCTTC.

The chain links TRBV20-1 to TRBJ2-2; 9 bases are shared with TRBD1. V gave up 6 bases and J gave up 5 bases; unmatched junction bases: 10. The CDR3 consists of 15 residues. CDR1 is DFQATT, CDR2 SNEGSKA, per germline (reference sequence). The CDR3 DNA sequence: TGCAGTGCCCCCCGTCCCGGGACAGGGACCGGGGAGCTGTTTTTT. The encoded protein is CSAPRPGTGTGELFF.